The clone carrying this T cell receptor beta chain was observed a handful of times. Its antigen is still unknown. Other DNA sequences within the sample encode an identical CDR3. The data originate from a study of shared clonotypes between healthy human individuals. Background on the study: Those who served as donors were a couple of women and three men between the ages of 18 and 49.

Findings and limits, study-wide: The genetic and exposure-history diversity represented was limited by few donors. Only blood underwent sampling, and tissue repertoires likely differ.

CDR1 SGHTA and CDR2 FQGNSA come from the germline V gene. CDR3 length equals 15 residues. V was cut by 1 base and J by 0 bases, with 7 bases left in between. Here immunoSEQ multiplex PCR was the method, and the copy in TCRdb shows in-frame clones only, minus some. The repertoire holds fewer than 600,000 clones, with roughly 78% as singletons. The sample taken for sequencing was PBMCs. This clonotype was obtained from a woman aged 35 to 49 in good health. Some clones in this sample may be carry-over from other donors' samples. The gene calls are TRBV7-2 and TRBJ1-5; D gene unclear. The CDR3 nucleotides are TGTGCCAGCAGCTTAGTCGGTTATAGCAATCAGCCCCAGCATTTT. It yields the protein CASSLVGYSNQPQHF.